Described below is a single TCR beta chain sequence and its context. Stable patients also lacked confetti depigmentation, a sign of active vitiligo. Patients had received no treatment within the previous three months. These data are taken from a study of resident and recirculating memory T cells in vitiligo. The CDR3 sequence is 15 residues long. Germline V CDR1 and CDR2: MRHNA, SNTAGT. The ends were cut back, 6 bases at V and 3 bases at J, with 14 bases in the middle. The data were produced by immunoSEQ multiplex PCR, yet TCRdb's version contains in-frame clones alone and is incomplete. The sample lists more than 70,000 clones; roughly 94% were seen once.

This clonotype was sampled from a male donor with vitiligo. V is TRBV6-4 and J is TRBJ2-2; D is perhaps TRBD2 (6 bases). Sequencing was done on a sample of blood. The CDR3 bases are TGTGCCAGCAGAGCGAGCCCGGGGGACACCGGGGAGCTGTTTTTT. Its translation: CASRASPGDTGELFF.